This TCR beta chain was identified in a study of blood T cell repertoires in COVID-19. Overall study context: COVID-19 samples, acute and convalescent, were from the United States, Italy and Spain. From T cells, B-cell-depleted T cells, or PBMCs came the material, which was cDNA or gDNA.

Original methodology: For nucleated cells, counts were estimated from reference gene primer amplification. The data were produced by immunoSEQ multiplex PCR, yet TCRdb's version contains in-frame clones alone and is incomplete. V, J and clone size are those of that table, while D and trimming were read from the DNA. The data hold 200,000 or so clones, with around four fifths observed a single time. Germline lookup yields CDR1 SGHKS and CDR2 YYEKEE (reference sequence). The CDR3 length is 17 residues. V lost 3 bases to trimming and J lost 8 bases; unmatched junction nucleotides: 13. Enrolled during active infection, Seattle patients were then followed longitudinally.

The receptor was isolated from a man in his sixties with COVID-19, enrolled during active disease. The sample consisted of peripheral blood. The rearrangement joins TRBV5-5 to TRBJ1-4, with 10 bases matching TRBD1. CDR3: CASSSLTGGLREEKLFF. In DNA, the CDR3 is TGTGCCAGCAGCTCCTTGACAGGGGGCTTAAGGGAGGAAAAACTGTTTTTT. Combining the CDR3 with reference TRBV5-5 and TRBJ1-4 gives the whole variable domain DAGVTQSPTHLIKTRGQQVTLRCSPISGHKSVSWYQQVLGQGPQFIFQYYEKEERGRGNFPDRFSARQFPNYSSELNVNALLLGDSALYLCASSSLTGGLREEKLFFGSGTQLSVL.